This T cell receptor beta chain appears in the sequencing data of a study of T cell responses to AZD1222 COVID-19 vaccine. Study-level background: Researchers grouped second doses given at about 4 or about 12 weeks into one pool. Notes on the study in general: The reported proportion of spike-specific TCRs targeting unmutated variant regions was nearly half. White British donors predominated, females outnumbered males, and clonal diversity was possibly underestimated.

Data came from immunoSEQ multiplex PCR; TCRdb stores just in-frame clones and leaves some out. The sample lists about 180,000 clones; about 90% were seen once. The CDR3 covers 14 residues. V gave up 2 bases and J gave up 2 bases, with 8 bases separating them. Germline V gene lookup returns CDR1 SGHRS and CDR2 YFSETQ. A remark on this clone: The antigen is unknown.

This chain uses TRBV5-1 with TRBJ1-3; D possibly corresponds to TRBD1 (6 bases). Sequences were derived from peripheral blood, sampled on day 0 of AZD1222 vaccination. This clonotype was obtained from an adult in good health. This chain's CDR3 is CASSFTGTGNTIYF. The CDR3, as DNA: TGCGCCAGCAGCTTCACAGGGACTGGAAACACCATATATTTT.